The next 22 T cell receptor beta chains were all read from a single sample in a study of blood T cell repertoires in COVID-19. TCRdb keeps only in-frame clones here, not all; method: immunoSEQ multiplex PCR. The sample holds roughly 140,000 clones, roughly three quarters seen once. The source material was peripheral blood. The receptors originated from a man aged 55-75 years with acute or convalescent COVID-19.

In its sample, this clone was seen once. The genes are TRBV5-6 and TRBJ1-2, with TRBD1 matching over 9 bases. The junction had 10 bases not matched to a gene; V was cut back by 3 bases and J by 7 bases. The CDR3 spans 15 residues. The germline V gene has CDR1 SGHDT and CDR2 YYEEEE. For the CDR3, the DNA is TGTGCCAGCAGCTACCGGGACAGGGTTTTTGGTGGCTACACCTTC. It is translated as CASSYRDRVFGGYTF.

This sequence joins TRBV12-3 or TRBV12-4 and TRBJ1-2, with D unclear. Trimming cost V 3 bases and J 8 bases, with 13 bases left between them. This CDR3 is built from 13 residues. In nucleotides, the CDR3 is TGTGCCAGCAGTTTTGGCTCGGGAAGGGGCTACACCTTC. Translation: CASSFGSGRGYTF.

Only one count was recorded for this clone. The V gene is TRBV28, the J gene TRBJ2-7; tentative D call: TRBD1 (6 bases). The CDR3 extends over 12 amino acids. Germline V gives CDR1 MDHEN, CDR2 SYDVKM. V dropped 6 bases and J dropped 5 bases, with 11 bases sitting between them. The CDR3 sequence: CASSRTGNEQYF. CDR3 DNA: TGTGCCAGCAGCCGAACAGGGAACGAGCAGTACTTC.

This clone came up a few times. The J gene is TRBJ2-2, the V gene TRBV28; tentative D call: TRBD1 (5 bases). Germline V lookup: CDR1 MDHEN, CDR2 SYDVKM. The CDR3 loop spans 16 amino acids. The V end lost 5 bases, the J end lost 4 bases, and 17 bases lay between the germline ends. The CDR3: CASSLSPGYGTGELFF. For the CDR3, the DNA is TGTGCCAGCAGTCTCAGTCCAGGGTACGGCACCGGGGAGCTGTTTTTT.

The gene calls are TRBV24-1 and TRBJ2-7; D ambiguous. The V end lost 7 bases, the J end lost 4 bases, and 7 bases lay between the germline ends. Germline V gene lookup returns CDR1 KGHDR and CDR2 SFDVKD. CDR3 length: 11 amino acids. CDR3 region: CATSPPYEQYF. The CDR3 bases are TGTGCCACCAGCCCCCCATACGAGCAGTACTTC.

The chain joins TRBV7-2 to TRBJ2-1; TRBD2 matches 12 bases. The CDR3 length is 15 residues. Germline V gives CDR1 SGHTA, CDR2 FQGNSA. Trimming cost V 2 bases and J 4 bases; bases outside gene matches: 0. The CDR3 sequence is CASSLTSGGYNEQFF. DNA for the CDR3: TGTGCCAGCAGCTTAACTAGCGGGGGGTACAATGAGCAGTTCTTC.

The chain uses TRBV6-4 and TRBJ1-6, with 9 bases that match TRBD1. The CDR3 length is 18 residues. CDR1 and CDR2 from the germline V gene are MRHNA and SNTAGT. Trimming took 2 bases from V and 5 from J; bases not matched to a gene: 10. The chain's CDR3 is CASSDEREGQGNNSPLHF. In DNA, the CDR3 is TGTGCCAGCAGTGACGAACGGGAGGGACAGGGAAATAATTCACCCCTCCACTTT.

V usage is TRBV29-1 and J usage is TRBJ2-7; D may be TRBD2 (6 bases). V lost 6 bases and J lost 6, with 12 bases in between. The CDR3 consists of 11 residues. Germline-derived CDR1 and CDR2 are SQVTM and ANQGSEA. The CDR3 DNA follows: TGCAGCGTGAGACTAGATGGCGAGCAGTACTTC. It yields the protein CSVRLDGEQYF.

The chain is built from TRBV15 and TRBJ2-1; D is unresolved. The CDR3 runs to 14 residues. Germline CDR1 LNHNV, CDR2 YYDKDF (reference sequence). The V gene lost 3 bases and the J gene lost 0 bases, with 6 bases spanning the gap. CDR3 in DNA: TGTGCCACCAGCAGGGAGTTCTCCTACAATGAGCAGTTCTTC. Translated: CATSREFSYNEQFF. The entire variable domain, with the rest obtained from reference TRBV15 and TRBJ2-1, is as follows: DAMVIQNPRYQVTQFGKPVTLSCSQTLNHNVMYWYQQKSSQAPKLLFHYYDKDFNNEADTPDNFQSRRPNTSFCFLDIRSPGLGDTAMYLCATSREFSYNEQFFGPGTRLTVL.

This CDR3 reads CASSEGQGNSPLHF. In DNA, the CDR3 is TGTGCCAGCAGCGAGGGACAGGGGAATTCACCCCTCCACTTT. V usage is TRBV6-5 and J usage is TRBJ1-6, with TRBD1 matching 10 bases. Germline values: CDR1 MNHEY, CDR2 SVGAGI. The CDR3 is 14 residues long. J gave up 7 bases and V 6 bases, and 3 bases lay outside the gene matches.

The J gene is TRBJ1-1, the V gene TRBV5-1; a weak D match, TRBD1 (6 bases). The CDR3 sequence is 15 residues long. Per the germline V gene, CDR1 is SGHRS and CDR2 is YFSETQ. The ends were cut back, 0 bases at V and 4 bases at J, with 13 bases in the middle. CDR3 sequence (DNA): TGCGCCAGCAGCTTGGGGGGGGGCGAGGGCACTGAAGCTTTCTTT. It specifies CASSLGGGEGTEAFF.

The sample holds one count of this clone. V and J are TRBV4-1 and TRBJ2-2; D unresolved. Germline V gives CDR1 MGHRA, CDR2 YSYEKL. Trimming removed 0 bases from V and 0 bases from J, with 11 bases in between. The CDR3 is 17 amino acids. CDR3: CASSQEARSANTGELFF. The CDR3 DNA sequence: TGCGCCAGCAGCCAAGAGGCCCGATCCGCGAACACCGGGGAGCTGTTTTTT.

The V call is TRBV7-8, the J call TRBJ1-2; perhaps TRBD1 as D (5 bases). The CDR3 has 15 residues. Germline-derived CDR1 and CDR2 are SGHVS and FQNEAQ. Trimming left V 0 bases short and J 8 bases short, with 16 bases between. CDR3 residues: CASSLALSQGGGYTF. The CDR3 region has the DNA TGTGCCAGCAGCTTAGCGCTGAGTCAGGGAGGCGGCTACACCTTC.

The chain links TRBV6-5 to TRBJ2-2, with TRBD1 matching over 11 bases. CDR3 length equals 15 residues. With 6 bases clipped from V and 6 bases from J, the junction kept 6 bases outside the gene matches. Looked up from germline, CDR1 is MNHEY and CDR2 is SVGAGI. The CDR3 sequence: CASRPGQGVSGELFF. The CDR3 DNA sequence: TGTGCCAGCAGACCGGGACAGGGGGTATCCGGGGAGCTGTTTTTT.

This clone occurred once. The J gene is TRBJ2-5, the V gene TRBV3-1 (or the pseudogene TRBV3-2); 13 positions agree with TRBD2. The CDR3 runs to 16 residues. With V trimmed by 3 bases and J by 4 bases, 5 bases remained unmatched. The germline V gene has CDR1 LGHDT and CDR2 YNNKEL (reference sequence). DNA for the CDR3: TGTGCCAGCAGCCACCGACGGACTAGCGGGAGAGAGACCCAGTACTTC. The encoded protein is CASSHRRTSGRETQYF.

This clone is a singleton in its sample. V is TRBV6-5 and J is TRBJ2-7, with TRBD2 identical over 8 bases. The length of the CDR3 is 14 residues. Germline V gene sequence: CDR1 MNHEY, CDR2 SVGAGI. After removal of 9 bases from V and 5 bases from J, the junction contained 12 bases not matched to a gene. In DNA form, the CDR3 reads TGTGCCAGTTCACCCAGCGGGAGTCTTAACGAGCAGTACTTC. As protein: CASSPSGSLNEQYF.

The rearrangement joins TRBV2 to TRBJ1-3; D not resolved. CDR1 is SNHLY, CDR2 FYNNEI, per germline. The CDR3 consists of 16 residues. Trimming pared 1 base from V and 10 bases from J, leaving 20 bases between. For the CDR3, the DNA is TGTGCCAGCAGTGAAGTTTTGGGCTTCGGTCGAGGGACCATATATTTT. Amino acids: CASSEVLGFGRGTIYF. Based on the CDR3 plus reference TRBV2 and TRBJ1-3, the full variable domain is EPEVTQTPSHQVTQMGQEVILRCVPISNHLYFYWYRQILGQKVEFLVSFYNNEISEKSEIFDDQFSVERPDGSNFTLKIRSTKLEDSAMYFCASSEVLGFGRGTIYFGEGSWLTVV.

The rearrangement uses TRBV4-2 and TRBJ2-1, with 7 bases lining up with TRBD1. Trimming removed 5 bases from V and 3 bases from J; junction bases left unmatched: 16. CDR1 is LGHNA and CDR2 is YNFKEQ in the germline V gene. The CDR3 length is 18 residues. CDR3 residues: CASSISGQTGRVYNEQFF. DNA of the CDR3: TGTGCCAGCAGCATTTCGGGGCAGACAGGGAGAGTCTACAATGAGCAGTTCTTC.

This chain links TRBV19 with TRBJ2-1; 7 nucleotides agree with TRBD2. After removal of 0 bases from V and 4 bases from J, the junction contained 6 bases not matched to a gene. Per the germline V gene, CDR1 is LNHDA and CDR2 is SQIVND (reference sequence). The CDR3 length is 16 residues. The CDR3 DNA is TGTGCCAGTAGTATAGATGAGGGAGGGTCTTACAATGAGCAGTTCTTC. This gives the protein CASSIDEGGSYNEQFF.

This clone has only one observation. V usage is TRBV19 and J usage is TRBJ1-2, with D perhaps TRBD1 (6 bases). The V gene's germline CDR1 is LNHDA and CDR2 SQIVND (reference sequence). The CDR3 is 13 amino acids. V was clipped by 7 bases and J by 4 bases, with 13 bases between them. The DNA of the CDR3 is TGTGCCAGTACCCTAGACAGGAGCTATGGCTACACCTTC. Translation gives CASTLDRSYGYTF.

The DNA for the CDR3 is TGTGCCAGTGACACCGGGACAGCAAATGAAAAACTGTTTTTT. Amino acid sequence: CASDTGTANEKLFF. The V and J genes are TRBV19 and TRBJ1-4; 7 nucleotides match TRBD1. Germline CDR1 is LNHDA and CDR2 is SQIVND (reference sequence). The CDR3 is made up of 14 amino acids. Trimming took 8 bases from V and 5 from J; bases not matched to a gene: 8.

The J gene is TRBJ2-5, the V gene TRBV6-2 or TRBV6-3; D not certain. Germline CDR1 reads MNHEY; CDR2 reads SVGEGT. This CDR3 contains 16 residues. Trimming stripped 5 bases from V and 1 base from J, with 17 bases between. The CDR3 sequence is CASSPTFLGLQETQYF. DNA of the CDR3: TGTGCCAGCAGTCCAACATTCCTTGGCCTCCAAGAGACCCAGTACTTC.